The following is a TCR beta chain sequence with its context. The data were produced by immunoSEQ multiplex PCR, yet TCRdb's version contains in-frame clones alone and is incomplete. The table includes 65,000 to 80,000 clones, around 90% detected once. This record comes from a study of technical replicates of blood from a few donors. Germline values: CDR1 PRHDT, CDR2 FYEKMQ (reference sequence). The V gene lost 4 bases and the J gene lost 0 bases, with 19 bases spanning the gap. This CDR3 has 18 residues. The receptor's source is a human donor in good health. V and J are TRBV13 and TRBJ2-1; D might be TRBD2 (6 bases). What was sequenced was T cells isolated from PBMCs. CDR3 in amino acids: CASSSVRSGPSSYNEQFF. CDR3 DNA sequence: TGTGCCAGCAGCTCTGTAAGGAGCGGGCCAAGCTCCTACAATGAGCAGTTCTTC.